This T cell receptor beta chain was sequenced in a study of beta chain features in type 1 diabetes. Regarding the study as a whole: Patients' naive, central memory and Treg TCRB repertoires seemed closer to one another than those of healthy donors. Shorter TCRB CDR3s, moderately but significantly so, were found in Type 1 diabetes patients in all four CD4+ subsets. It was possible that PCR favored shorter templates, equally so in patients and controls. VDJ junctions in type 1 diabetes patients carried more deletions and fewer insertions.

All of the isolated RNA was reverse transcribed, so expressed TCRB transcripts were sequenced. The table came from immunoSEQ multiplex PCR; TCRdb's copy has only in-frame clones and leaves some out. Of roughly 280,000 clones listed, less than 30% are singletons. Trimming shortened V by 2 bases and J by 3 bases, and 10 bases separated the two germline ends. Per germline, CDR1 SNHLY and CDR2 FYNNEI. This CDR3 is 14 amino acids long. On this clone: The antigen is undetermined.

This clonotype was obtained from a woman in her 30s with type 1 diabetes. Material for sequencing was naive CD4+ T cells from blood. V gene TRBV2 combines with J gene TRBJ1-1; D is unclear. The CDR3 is CASSESGSDTEAFF. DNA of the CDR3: TGTGCCAGCAGTGAATCAGGAAGTGACACTGAAGCTTTCTTT.